This TCR beta chain appears in the sequencing data of a study of cytomegalovirus exposure and HLA in healthy donors. Whole-study context: The 120 or so validation repertoires used the same platform as the 600 to 750 first-cohort repertoires (as reported by a later analysis).

General study points: Fewer than 200 TCR beta chains were listed as cytomegalovirus-associated. TCR clusters originating in the first cohort tended to co-occur in the 110 or so validation repertoires, according to a later analysis. Reports credit the classifier with highly specific, highly sensitive diagnosis of cytomegalovirus status.

Sequencing was performed with immunoSEQ multiplex PCR; in TCRdb, only in-frame clones are kept and a portion is missing. The table shows roughly 300,000 clones, with roughly 85% occurring only once. This clone was observed a single time. Its target is not known. V dropped 3 bases and J dropped 1; count of bases not matched to a gene: 5. Germline V gene data show CDR1 as SGDLS and CDR2 as YYNGEE. The length of the CDR3 is 15 residues. The chain links TRBV9 to TRBJ1-1; 8 bases fit TRBD1. This sequence originates from a woman in her late teens or twenties in good health and CMV-seronegative. Material: PBMCs. CDR3 residues: CASSETGTGNTEAFF. The CDR3 nucleotides read TGTGCCAGCAGCGAGACCGGGACAGGGAACACTGAAGCTTTCTTT.